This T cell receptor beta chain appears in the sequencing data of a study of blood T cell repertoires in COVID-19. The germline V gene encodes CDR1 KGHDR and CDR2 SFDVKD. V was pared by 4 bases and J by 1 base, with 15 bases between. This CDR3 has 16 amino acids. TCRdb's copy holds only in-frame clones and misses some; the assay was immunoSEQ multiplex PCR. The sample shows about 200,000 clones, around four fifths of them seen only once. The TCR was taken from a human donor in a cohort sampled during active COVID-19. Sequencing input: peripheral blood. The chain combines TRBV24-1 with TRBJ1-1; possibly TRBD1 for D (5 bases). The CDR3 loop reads CATSEGPGLENTEAFF. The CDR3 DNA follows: TGTGCCACCAGTGAGGGGCCGGGACTCGAGAACACTGAAGCTTTCTTT.